This is a list of T cell receptor beta chains from one sample in a study of cytomegalovirus exposure and HLA in healthy donors. TCRdb's copy holds only in-frame clones and misses some; the assay was immunoSEQ multiplex PCR. This sample yields fewer than 250,000 clones, of which 65% to 85% are seen a single time; over 1.5% belongs to the top ten. The specimen was PBMCs. The receptors were gathered from a woman younger than 35 in good health and CMV-seronegative. CDR3s include the opening cysteine and the closing phenylalanine or tryptophan. Each record gives: clone size, J gene, D gene, V gene, CDR3 DNA, CDR3 protein. The D gene is left open where the match is weak. Clone size is stated in some rows and not others, as once, few, many or a class when expanded.

clone size: NA; J gene: TRBJ1-5; D gene: NA; V gene: TRBV19; CDR3 DNA: TGTGCCAGTAGCCCAAGGGGATTTGGCAATCAGCCCCAGCATTTT; CDR3 protein: CASSPRGFGNQPQHF
clone size: once; J gene: TRBJ1-6; D gene: TRBD1; V gene: TRBV6-1; CDR3 DNA: TGTGCCAGCAGGGAGGGGGCGTCAAATTCACCCCTCCACTTT; CDR3 protein: CASREGASNSPLHF
clone size: once; J gene: TRBJ2-3; D gene: NA; V gene: TRBV30; CDR3 DNA: TGTGCCTGGATTCCGGACAGCCTAAGCACAGATACGCAGTATTTT; CDR3 protein: CAWIPDSLSTDTQYF
clone size: NA; J gene: TRBJ2-3; D gene: NA; V gene: TRBV19; CDR3 DNA: TGTGCCAGTAGAATATCTAGCACAGATACGCAGTATTTT; CDR3 protein: CASRISSTDTQYF
clone size: NA; J gene: TRBJ1-3; D gene: TRBD1; V gene: TRBV11-2; CDR3 DNA: TGTGCCAGCAGCCCAGGACAGGGATTGGGCACCATATATTTT; CDR3 protein: CASSPGQGLGTIYF
clone size: NA; J gene: TRBJ2-2; D gene: NA; V gene: TRBV18; CDR3 DNA: TGTGCCAGCTCACTATCCTTGGTGGCCAACACCGGGGAGCTGTTTTTT; CDR3 protein: CASSLSLVANTGELFF
clone size: once; J gene: TRBJ2-7; D gene: TRBD1; V gene: TRBV19; CDR3 DNA: TGTGCCAGTAGGGGGACAGGGAACCACGAGCAGTACTTC; CDR3 protein: CASRGTGNHEQYF
clone size: NA; J gene: TRBJ2-6; D gene: TRBD1; V gene: TRBV29-1; CDR3 DNA: TGCAGCGCCCTCCAGGGGGCGAGTTCCGGGGCCAACGTCCTGACTTTC; CDR3 protein: CSALQGASSGANVLTF
clone size: NA; J gene: TRBJ2-3; D gene: TRBD2; V gene: TRBV27; CDR3 DNA: TGTGCCAGCAGTTTTTGGTCTAGCGGGAGGGGGGGCACAGATACGCAGTATTTT; CDR3 protein: CASSFWSSGRGGTDTQYF
clone size: NA; J gene: TRBJ1-2; D gene: NA; V gene: TRBV7-9; CDR3 DNA: TGTGCCAGCAGCTTAGCTGGCAGGGCGATCGTCTATGGCTACACCTTC; CDR3 protein: CASSLAGRAIVYGYTF
clone size: NA; J gene: TRBJ2-3; D gene: TRBD2; V gene: TRBV4-2; CDR3 DNA: TGTGCCAGCAGCCAAGATCTGGAGTATGGTAGCGGGAGAGGAGATACGCAGTATTTT; CDR3 protein: CASSQDLEYGSGRGDTQYF
clone size: few; J gene: TRBJ2-1; D gene: TRBD2; V gene: TRBV19; CDR3 DNA: TGTGCCAGTAGTCCCGGACTAGCGGGAGGCTTCCTCTACAATGAGCAGTTCTTC; CDR3 protein: CASSPGLAGGFLYNEQFF
clone size: NA; J gene: TRBJ1-2; D gene: NA; V gene: TRBV18; CDR3 DNA: TGTGCCAGCTCACCACAGGACGGAATGCAGGGCTACTATGGCTACACCTTC; CDR3 protein: CASSPQDGMQGYYGYTF
clone size: NA; J gene: TRBJ2-3; D gene: NA; V gene: TRBV19; CDR3 DNA: TGTGCCAGTATCCCCGGAGAGCGGTCGGATACGCAGTATTTT; CDR3 protein: CASIPGERSDTQYF
clone size: NA; J gene: TRBJ2-3; D gene: TRBD2; V gene: TRBV7-2; CDR3 DNA: TGTGCCAGCAGTCAACCGGGACTAGCGGGAAGCACAGATACGCAGTATTTT; CDR3 protein: CASSQPGLAGSTDTQYF
clone size: NA; J gene: TRBJ2-2; D gene: NA; V gene: TRBV19; CDR3 DNA: TGTGCCAGTAGTATTATATCGAACACCGGGGAGCTGTTTTTT; CDR3 protein: CASSIISNTGELFF
clone size: NA; J gene: TRBJ2-3; D gene: TRBD2; V gene: TRBV19; CDR3 DNA: TGTGCCAGTATGGTCGGGGGGGGCACAGATACGCAGTATTTT; CDR3 protein: CASMVGGGTDTQYF
clone size: NA; J gene: TRBJ2-7; D gene: TRBD2; V gene: TRBV29-1; CDR3 DNA: TGCAGCGTGGGCGGGGCGGGAGGGTCCTACGAGCAGTACTTC; CDR3 protein: CSVGGAGGSYEQYF
clone size: NA; J gene: TRBJ1-3; D gene: NA; V gene: TRBV9; CDR3 DNA: TGTGCCAGCAGCGCGCCAGCCGCCGAAACTAACTCTGGAAACACCATATATTTT; CDR3 protein: CASSAPAAETNSGNTIYF
clone size: NA; J gene: TRBJ1-3; D gene: NA; V gene: TRBV5-1; CDR3 DNA: TGCGCCAGCAGCTTGGGGGGGGGCGTAACTGGAAACACCATATATTTT; CDR3 protein: CASSLGGGVTGNTIYF
clone size: once; J gene: TRBJ1-5; D gene: NA; V gene: TRBV28; CDR3 DNA: TGTGCCAGCATATCAACAGGGATCGCGCCCCAGCATTTT; CDR3 protein: CASISTGIAPQHF
clone size: NA; J gene: TRBJ1-4; D gene: TRBD1; V gene: TRBV27; CDR3 DNA: TGTGCCAGCAGTCTTCGGACAGGGGGGTATGAAAAACTGTTTTTT; CDR3 protein: CASSLRTGGYEKLFF
clone size: NA; J gene: TRBJ1-5; D gene: TRBD1; V gene: TRBV6-1; CDR3 DNA: TGTGCCAGCAGTTGGGGACAGGGAAATCAGCCCCAGCATTTT; CDR3 protein: CASSWGQGNQPQHF
clone size: NA; J gene: TRBJ1-4; D gene: NA; V gene: TRBV4-2; CDR3 DNA: TGTGCCAGCAGCCAATCACCGAGGTCTGGTAATGAAAAACTGTTTTTT; CDR3 protein: CASSQSPRSGNEKLFF
clone size: NA; J gene: TRBJ1-1; D gene: NA; V gene: TRBV5-4; CDR3 DNA: TGTGCCAGTCACCGTAAAGGGGCCGGGAACACTGAAGCTTTCTTT; CDR3 protein: CASHRKGAGNTEAFF
clone size: once; J gene: TRBJ2-3; D gene: TRBD2; V gene: TRBV14; CDR3 DNA: TGTGCCAGCAGCCAATGGGGGGGTGCAGATACGCAGTATTTT; CDR3 protein: CASSQWGGADTQYF
clone size: NA; J gene: TRBJ2-5; D gene: TRBD1; V gene: TRBV11-3; CDR3 DNA: TGTGCCAGCGACCGGACAGGGGCGGGGGAGCAGTACTTC; CDR3 protein: CASDRTGAGEQYF
clone size: few; J gene: TRBJ2-2; D gene: TRBD2; V gene: TRBV7-3; CDR3 DNA: TGTGCCAGCAGCCCCCGGGCTAGCGGGAGAGCCGGGGAGCTGTTTTTT; CDR3 protein: CASSPRASGRAGELFF
clone size: NA; J gene: TRBJ1-4; D gene: TRBD1; V gene: TRBV7-2; CDR3 DNA: TGTGCCAGCAGCACCCGGGACAGGGTTGTCACTAATGAAAAACTGTTTTTT; CDR3 protein: CASSTRDRVVTNEKLFF
clone size: NA; J gene: TRBJ2-3; D gene: NA; V gene: TRBV19; CDR3 DNA: TGTGCCAGTAGTATTTCGGTCGACAACATCAGCACAGATACGCAGTATTTT; CDR3 protein: CASSISVDNISTDTQYF
clone size: NA; J gene: TRBJ2-7; D gene: NA; V gene: TRBV28; CDR3 DNA: TGTGCCAGCAGTTCGGGACAAATCATCTCCTACGAGCAGTACTTC; CDR3 protein: CASSSGQIISYEQYF
clone size: few; J gene: TRBJ1-2; D gene: NA; V gene: TRBV4-1; CDR3 DNA: TGCGCCAGCAGCCCTTTTCCAGGGGAATCTGGCTACACCTTC; CDR3 protein: CASSPFPGESGYTF
clone size: NA; J gene: TRBJ1-1; D gene: NA; V gene: TRBV7-9; CDR3 DNA: TGTGCCAGCAGCTCTTTATTAAACACTGAAGCTTTCTTT; CDR3 protein: CASSSLLNTEAFF
clone size: NA; J gene: TRBJ1-6; D gene: TRBD1; V gene: TRBV7-9; CDR3 DNA: TGTGCCAGCAGCTCCACGTCCGGGACAGGGGAACGGGCACCCCTCCACTTT; CDR3 protein: CASSSTSGTGERAPLHF
clone size: NA; J gene: TRBJ2-1; D gene: TRBD2; V gene: TRBV5-8; CDR3 DNA: TGTGCCAGCAGCCACGGTTTAGCGGGAGAGGATGAGCAGTTCTTC; CDR3 protein: CASSHGLAGEDEQFF
clone size: NA; J gene: TRBJ2-1; D gene: NA; V gene: TRBV9; CDR3 DNA: TGTGCCAGCAGCGCCGATCAGGCCTCCTTCAATGAGCAGTTCTTC; CDR3 protein: CASSADQASFNEQFF
clone size: NA; J gene: TRBJ1-1; D gene: NA; V gene: TRBV6-5; CDR3 DNA: TGTGCCAGCACCGACACCACTGAAGCTTTCTTT; CDR3 protein: CASTDTTEAFF
clone size: NA; J gene: TRBJ1-5; D gene: TRBD1; V gene: TRBV7-8; CDR3 DNA: TGTGCCAGCAGCCCATGGACAGGGGGCTGGAGCAATCAGCCCCAGCATTTT; CDR3 protein: CASSPWTGGWSNQPQHF
clone size: NA; J gene: TRBJ2-7; D gene: TRBD1; V gene: TRBV5-1; CDR3 DNA: TGCGCCAGCAGCTTGGAGGGGGGACAGGGGGAAAACGAGCAGTACTTC; CDR3 protein: CASSLEGGQGENEQYF
clone size: NA; J gene: TRBJ1-4; D gene: NA; V gene: TRBV6-1; CDR3 DNA: TGTGCCAGCAGTGATATTCGGACGGGAGACGAAAAACTGTTTTTT; CDR3 protein: CASSDIRTGDEKLFF